A single sample gave rise to the 21 T cell receptor beta chains below, sequenced in a study of blood T cell repertoires in COVID-19. Repertoires were generated with immunoSEQ multiplex PCR, while TCRdb's copy carries only in-frame clones and drops some. The sample holds around 130,000 clones, 90% seen once. Material for sequencing was peripheral blood. The receptors originated from a man in his sixties with COVID-19, enrolled during active disease.

This clone has just one count. The chain recombines TRBV9 with TRBJ2-1; 16 bases match TRBD2. CDR1 SGDLS and CDR2 YYNGEE come from the germline V gene. The CDR3 is made up of 20 amino acids. The trim removed 4 bases at V and 6 bases at J, leaving 16 bases unmatched. As DNA, the CDR3 is TGTGCCAGCAGCTTACGCGGGACTAGCGGGAGGGCCGTGGGCATCAATGAGCAGTTCTTC. The encoded protein is CASSLRGTSGRAVGINEQFF.

This clone showed up just a few times. The chain couples TRBV7-9 to TRBJ1-1; 7 nucleotides align to TRBD1. The V and J ends lost 5 bases and 0 bases, in that order; junction bases with no gene match: 3. The CDR3 runs to 14 residues. Germline V gives CDR1 SEHNR, CDR2 FQNEAQ (reference sequence). The CDR3, as DNA: TGTGCCAGCAGCAGCAGGGGGGTGAACACTGAAGCTTTCTTT. It translates to CASSSRGVNTEAFF. Full variable domain (outside the CDR3, taken from reference TRBV7-9 and TRBJ1-1): DTGVSQNPRHKITKRGQNVTFRCDPISEHNRLYWYRQTLGQGPEFLTYFQNEAQLEKSRLLSDRFSAERPKGSFSTLEIQRTEQGDSAMYLCASSSRGVNTEAFFGQGTRLTVV.

V gene TRBV5-6 combines with J gene TRBJ2-2; 13 bases match TRBD2. There are 16 residues in the CDR3. Unmatched junction bases numbered 0, after V lost 0 bases and J lost 4 bases. Germline V gives CDR1 SGHDT, CDR2 YYEEEE. The CDR3 is CASSLGLAGGTGELFF. CDR3 bases: TGTGCCAGCAGCTTGGGACTAGCGGGGGGCACCGGGGAGCTGTTTTTT.

J is TRBJ2-7 and V is TRBV28, with TRBD2 matching over 7 bases. There are 13 residues in the CDR3. With V trimmed by 3 bases and J by 5 bases, 4 bases remained unmatched. Per the germline V gene, CDR1 is MDHEN and CDR2 is SYDVKM. CDR3 nucleotides: TGTGCCAGCAGTTTTTATGGGAGGGACGAGCAGTACTTC. Amino acids: CASSFYGRDEQYF.

The rearrangement uses TRBV5-8 and TRBJ2-1, with 7 bases aligning to TRBD1. Trimming at V came to 4 bases and at J to 4 bases, leaving 5 bases not matched to a gene. CDR1 and CDR2 from the germline V gene are SGHTS and YDEGEE. The CDR3 extends over 14 amino acids. As DNA, the CDR3 is TGTGCCAGCAGCCAACAGGGGCGATACAATGAGCAGTTCTTC. The encoded protein is CASSQQGRYNEQFF.

This clone occurred a few times. The chain has TRBV3-1 (or the pseudogene TRBV3-2) and TRBJ1-2, with 11 bases fitting TRBD1. Trimming took 1 base from V and 7 from J; bases not matched to a gene: 2. Germline values: CDR1 LGHDT, CDR2 YNNKEL (reference sequence). This CDR3 region has 14 residues. CDR3 residues: CASSQADRGPGYTF. DNA of the CDR3: TGTGCCAGCAGCCAAGCGGACAGGGGGCCTGGCTACACCTTC.

V and J are TRBV25-1 and TRBJ2-2; the D gene is possibly TRBD1 (5 bases). V lost 6 bases and J lost 5, with 10 bases in between. Germline V gene lookup returns CDR1 MGHDK and CDR2 SYGVNS. This CDR3 region has 13 residues. The CDR3 bases are TGTGCCAGCAGCGCGCAGGGAACCGGGGAGCTGTTTTTT. It translates to CASSAQGTGELFF.

This chain joins TRBV3-1 (or the pseudogene TRBV3-2) and TRBJ2-7, with TRBD1 as a possible D gene (5 bases). The CDR3 spans 14 residues. Looked up from germline, CDR1 is LGHDT and CDR2 is YNNKEL (reference sequence). With 1 base removed from V and 2 bases from J, the gap between germline ends came to 9 bases. DNA of the CDR3: TGTGCCAGCAGCCAAGTATCAGGGACCTACGAGCAGTACTTC. Its translation is CASSQVSGTYEQYF.

V usage is TRBV3-1 (or the pseudogene TRBV3-2) and J usage is TRBJ2-1; D gene uncertain. Germline values: CDR1 LGHDT, CDR2 YNNKEL (reference sequence). The length of the CDR3 is 17 residues. V was trimmed by 4 bases and J by 0 bases, leaving 16 bases between them. The CDR3 here is CASSLEAASSSYNEQFF. The DNA for the CDR3 is TGTGCCAGCAGCCTTGAGGCGGCCTCCAGCTCCTACAATGAGCAGTTCTTC.

J is TRBJ1-1 and V is TRBV7-2, with 10 nucleotides matching TRBD1. V lost 3 bases, J lost 4 bases, and 11 bases stayed unmatched. Germline V gives CDR1 SGHTA, CDR2 FQGNSA. This CDR3 comprises 17 residues. The CDR3 DNA is TGTGCCAGCAGCTTCCGCTTGGGACAGGGGAGGGGCACTGAAGCTTTCTTT. This gives the protein CASSFRLGQGRGTEAFF.

This clone was observed a few times. The chain combines TRBV21-1 with TRBJ2-1; TRBD1 is taken as the D call from the table, unchecked against the DNA. TRBV21-1 counts as a pseudogene. The CDR3 consists of 15 residues. This CDR3 reads CASSKVCQGCNEQFF. The CDR3 DNA reads TGTGCCAGCAGCAAAGTTTGTCAGGGGTGCAATGAGCAGTTCTTC.

J is TRBJ1-3 and V is TRBV2, with D perhaps TRBD1 (5 bases). V lost 0 bases and J lost 2, with 8 bases in between. Germline-derived CDR1 and CDR2 are SNHLY and FYNNEI. The CDR3 sequence is 15 residues long. The CDR3 protein is CASSEAGGAGNTIYF. The DNA for the CDR3 is TGTGCCAGCAGTGAAGCTGGAGGGGCTGGAAACACCATATATTTT.

The genes are TRBV20-1 and TRBJ1-3, with a weak D call TRBD1 (5 bases). In germline, CDR1 is DFQATT, CDR2 SNEGSKA (reference sequence). This CDR3 spans 15 amino acids. Trimming stripped 3 bases from V and 0 bases from J, with 12 bases between. The CDR3 DNA reads TGCAGTGCTAGTAGGGGCCTCAACTCTGGAAACACCATATATTTT. This translates into CSASRGLNSGNTIYF.

This clone occurred once. CDR3: CASRGQGQPQHF. The CDR3 DNA is TGTGCCAGCAGGGGGCAGGGTCAGCCCCAGCATTTT. The chain employs TRBV28 and TRBJ1-5; perhaps TRBD1 as D (5 bases). The germline V gene encodes CDR1 MDHEN and CDR2 SYDVKM. V was trimmed by 6 bases and J by 6 bases, leaving 9 bases between them. The CDR3 has 12 residues. Variable domain in full (rest from reference TRBV28 and TRBJ1-5): DVKVTQSSRYLVKRTGEKVFLECVQDMDHENMFWYRQDPGLGLRLIYFSYDVKMKEKGDIPEGYSVSREKKERFSLILESASTNQTSMYLCASRGQGQPQHFGDGTRLSIL.

This sequence joins TRBV28 and TRBJ1-1; D not certain. The CDR3 totals 16 residues. Germline CDR1 is MDHEN and CDR2 is SYDVKM. Trimming shortened V by 5 bases and J by 6 bases, and 22 bases separated the two germline ends. CDR3 amino acids: CASSLSTNSGSAEAFF. For the CDR3, the DNA is TGTGCCAGCAGTCTCTCGACAAACAGCGGATCGGCTGAAGCTTTCTTT.

The rearrangement uses TRBV7-3 and TRBJ2-5; D gene ambiguous. Germline CDR1 SGHTA, CDR2 FQGTGA. This CDR3 spans 13 amino acids. Trimming cost V 5 bases and J 0 bases, with 7 bases left between them. The CDR3: CASSRNNQETQYF. CDR3 DNA: TGTGCCAGCAGCCGCAACAACCAAGAGACCCAGTACTTC.

The chain links TRBV18 to TRBJ2-3, with a possible D match to TRBD2 (6 bases). The CDR3 is 16 amino acids. Trimming pared 3 bases from V and 0 bases from J, leaving 13 bases between. In germline, CDR1 is KGHSH, CDR2 LQKENI. CDR3 residues: CASSPVLAASTDTQYF. The CDR3 coding sequence is TGTGCCAGCTCACCGGTCTTAGCGGCTAGCACAGATACGCAGTATTTT. Full variable domain (remainder filled in from reference TRBV18 and TRBJ2-3): NAGVMQNPRHLVRRRGQEARLRCSPMKGHSHVYWYRQLPEEGLKFMVYLQKENIIDESGMPKERFSAEFPKEGPSILRIQQVVRGDSAAYFCASSPVLAASTDTQYFGPGTRLTVL.

The chain couples TRBV27 to TRBJ2-1; 8 bases map to TRBD2. The CDR3 consists of 15 residues. The trim removed 5 bases at V and 6 bases at J, leaving 9 bases unmatched. The germline gives CDR1 MNHEY, CDR2 SMNVEV (reference sequence). DNA for the CDR3: TGTGCCAGCAGTACCTTAGCGGGAACCATCAATGAGCAGTTCTTC. It codes for CASSTLAGTINEQFF.

V is TRBV25-1 and J is TRBJ2-1, with TRBD1 matching 8 bases. CDR1 is MGHDK and CDR2 is SYGVNS in the germline V gene. V shed 5 bases, J shed 5 bases, and the junction held 11 bases outside the gene matches. The CDR3 length is 16 residues. In DNA form, the CDR3 reads TGTGCCAGCAGTACAGGGGGTACGTTGGTCCACAATGAGCAGTTCTTC. Protein: CASSTGGTLVHNEQFF.

In this sample, this clone turned up once. This rearrangement joins TRBV7-9 to TRBJ2-7, with 10 bases matching TRBD2. Germline V gene sequence: CDR1 SEHNR, CDR2 FQNEAQ (reference sequence). The trim removed 1 base at V and 0 bases at J, leaving 3 bases unmatched. The CDR3 length is 16 residues. CDR3 in DNA: TGTGCCAGCAGCTTAGAGGCTAGCGGGAGCTCCTACGAGCAGTACTTC. It is translated as CASSLEASGSSYEQYF.

Ten or more counts support this clone. The gene calls are TRBV30 and TRBJ2-7; 10 bases agree with TRBD2. Germline V gene lookup returns CDR1 GTSNPN and CDR2 SVGIG (reference sequence). The length of the CDR3 is 14 residues. With V trimmed by 1 base and J by 3 bases, 3 bases remained unmatched. This CDR3 reads CAWSEIAGGYEQYF. CDR3 sequence (DNA): TGTGCCTGGAGTGAAATAGCGGGAGGCTACGAGCAGTACTTC.